This TCR beta chain stems from a study of OX40 agonist ivuxolimab in advanced cancers. The wider study: Six ivuxolimab dose levels, 0.01 to 10 mg/kg, were given intravenously every 2 weeks. Study-level findings and limits: Antigen targets of the expanded peripheral T cells went undetermined. A proportion of nonresponders additionally exhibited low normalized T-cell clonal expansion.

Data came from immunoSEQ multiplex PCR; TCRdb stores just in-frame clones and leaves some out. The data show about 38,000 clones, nearly 85% seen once. Trimming cost V 6 bases and J 4 bases, with 18 bases left between them. Germline V CDR1 and CDR2: SEHNR, FQNEAQ (reference sequence). The CDR3 contains 15 residues. As to this clone: Its antigen is unknown.

The study sampled blood at baseline, cycle 4 day 1, and cycle 7 day 1. The sequencing here drew on CD4+ or CD8+ T cells sorted from blood, taken in a trial of the OX40 agonist ivuxolimab. The chain has TRBV7-9 and TRBJ2-5; D possibly corresponds to TRBD2 (6 bases). This TCR came from an adult with an advanced solid tumor such as melanoma, head and neck, liver or kidney cancer. The CDR3 protein is CASSSPGGIGETQYF. The CDR3 DNA is TGTGCCAGCAGTTCCCCGGGCGGGATTGGAGAGACCCAGTACTTC.